The present T cell receptor (beta chain) was sequenced within a study of long-term antiretroviral therapy in people with HIV. Study conclusions and caveats: Dating from about 2004 to 2017, the blood was possibly obtained under older ART regimens. CDR3 length ranges were narrower in HIV repertoires than in controls.

The V end was cut by 1 base, the J end by 5 bases, with 11 bases between. The germline V gene has CDR1 GTSNPN and CDR2 SVGIG (reference sequence). The CDR3 has 13 amino acids. In the case of this clone: Its matching antigen is unknown. Within the sample, other DNA sequences also encode this same CDR3.

The immunoSEQ assay was v3.0, run at survey level. Clones were read by immunoSEQ multiplex PCR, and TCRdb kept only the in-frame ones, dropping some. The sample lists about 43,000 clones, approximately 89% occurring once. Sample: unsorted PBMCs, taken 0.1 years before starting antiretroviral therapy. The source of this sequence is a woman aged 45-65 years with HIV. This sequence joins TRBV30 and TRBJ2-5; D is possibly TRBD1 (6 bases). The CDR3 sequence: CAWSGGLGETQYF. The CDR3 region has the DNA TGTGCCTGGAGTGGGGGGCTAGGCGAGACCCAGTACTTC.